This T cell receptor beta chain was profiled in a study of Ad26.COV2.S vaccination and SARS-CoV-2 variants. Study-wide results and caveats: Vaccine and placebo groups showed comparable non-spike TCR breadth.

About this clone itself: Antigen: not known.

Assay: immunoSEQ multiplex PCR; the TCRdb copy retains only in-frame clones and omits some. The sample lists hundreds of thousands of clones, about 93% seen once, with 10% to 15% in the top ten. As to treatment: roughly 19 received Ad26.COV2.S at low or high dose, single or two shots; roughly five received placebo; per-sample allocation not given. Sampling was performed 63 days after the first vaccine or placebo injection. The CDR3 is 18 residues long. The J segment lost 5 bases and the V segment lost 3 bases, leaving 11 bases of the junction unmatched. Germline V gene sequence: CDR1 SGHVS, CDR2 FQNEAQ.

J is TRBJ2-2 and V is TRBV7-8; the match to TRBD1 covers 11 bases. Sequences were derived from peripheral blood, sampled in a trial of Ad26.COV2.S vaccine versus placebo. This TCR derives from a person aged 18 to 65 who received the Ad26.COV2.S COVID-19 vaccine or a placebo. The CDR3 region is CASSFVSGQGGRTGELFF. CDR3 DNA sequence: TGTGCCAGCAGCTTTGTTTCGGGACAGGGGGGACGAACCGGGGAGCTGTTTTTT.